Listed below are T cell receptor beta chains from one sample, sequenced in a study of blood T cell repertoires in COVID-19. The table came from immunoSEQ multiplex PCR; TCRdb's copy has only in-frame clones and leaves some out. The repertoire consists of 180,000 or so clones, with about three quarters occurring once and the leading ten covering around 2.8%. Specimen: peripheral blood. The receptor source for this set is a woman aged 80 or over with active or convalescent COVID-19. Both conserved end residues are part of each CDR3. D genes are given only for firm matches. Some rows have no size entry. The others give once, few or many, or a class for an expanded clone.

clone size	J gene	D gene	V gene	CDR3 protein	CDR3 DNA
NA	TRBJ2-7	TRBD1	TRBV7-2	CASSLVSQGAYEQYF	TGTGCCAGCAGCTTAGTAAGTCAGGGGGCGTATGAGCAGTACTTC
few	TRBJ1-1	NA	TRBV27	CASSFQGPNTEAFF	TGTGCCAGCAGTTTCCAGGGGCCGAACACTGAAGCTTTCTTT
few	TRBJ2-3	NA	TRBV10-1	CASSRQISSTDTQYF	TGCGCCAGCAGTAGACAGATTTCTAGCACAGATACGCAGTATTTT
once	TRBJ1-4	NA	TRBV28	CASRPWTVATNEKLFF	TGTGCCAGCAGACCATGGACAGTCGCAACTAATGAAAAACTGTTTTTT
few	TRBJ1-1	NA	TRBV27	CATYGGARGMNTEAFF	TGTGCCACATATGGGGGGGCGCGAGGCATGAACACTGAAGCTTTCTTT
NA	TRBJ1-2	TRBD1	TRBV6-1	CASSAPDRGDYGYTF	TGTGCCAGCAGTGCGCCAGACAGGGGTGACTATGGCTACACCTTC
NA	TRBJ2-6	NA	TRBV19	CASSITGSGANVLTF	TGTGCCAGTAGTATTACGGGATCTGGGGCCAACGTCCTGACTTTC
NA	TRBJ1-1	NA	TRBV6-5	CATLDRTNTEAFF	TGTGCCACCCTCGACAGGACGAACACTGAAGCTTTCTTT
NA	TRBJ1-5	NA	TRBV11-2	CASSLAGTPDSQHF	TGTGCCAGCAGCTTAGCCGGGACACCGGATTCCCAGCATTTT
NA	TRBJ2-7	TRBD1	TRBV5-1	CATSPTGQLEQYF	TGCGCCACCTCGCCCACGGGACAGCTCGAGCAGTACTTC
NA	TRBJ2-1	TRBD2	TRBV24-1	CATSGQKAGGLNEQFF	TGTGCCACCAGTGGCCAAAAAGCGGGGGGGCTGAATGAGCAGTTCTTC
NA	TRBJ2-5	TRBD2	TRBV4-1	CASSQGTSGQETQYF	TGCGCCAGCAGCCAGGGGACTAGCGGTCAAGAGACCCAGTACTTC
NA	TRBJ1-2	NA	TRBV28	CASSLQVPLYGYTF	TGTGCCAGCAGTCTACAGGTTCCCCTCTATGGCTACACCTTC
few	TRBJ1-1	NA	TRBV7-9	CASSSGTGFGGAFF	TGTGCCAGCAGCTCCGGAACAGGGTTTGGGGGAGCTTTCTTT
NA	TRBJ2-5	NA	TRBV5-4	CASSRRGVGQETQYF	TGTGCCAGCAGCCGCCGCGGGGTGGGCCAAGAGACCCAGTACTTC
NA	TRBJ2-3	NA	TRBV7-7	CASSFVDTDTQYF	TGTGCTAGCAGCTTCGTAGACACAGATACGCAGTATTTT
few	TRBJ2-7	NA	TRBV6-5	CASSYSPGVEQYF	TGTGCCAGCAGTTATTCCCCAGGGGTCGAGCAGTACTTC
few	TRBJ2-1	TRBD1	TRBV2	CASSPQTGGVGNEQFF	TGTGCCAGCAGTCCACAGACAGGGGGAGTTGGCAATGAGCAGTTCTTC
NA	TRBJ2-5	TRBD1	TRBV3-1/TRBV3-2	CASSQPGQSRGTQYF	TGTGCCAGCAGCCAACCGGGACAGAGCCGGGGGACCCAGTACTTC
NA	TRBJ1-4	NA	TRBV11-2	CASSLPGFDEKLFF	TGTGCCAGCAGCTTACCAGGGTTTGATGAAAAACTGTTTTTT
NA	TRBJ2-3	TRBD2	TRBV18	CASSPRRTSSSDTQYF	TGTGCCAGCTCACCTCGGAGGACTAGTTCATCGGATACGCAGTATTTT
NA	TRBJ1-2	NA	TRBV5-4	CASSLKQGTYGYTF	TGTGCCAGCAGCTTGAAGCAGGGGACCTATGGCTACACCTTC
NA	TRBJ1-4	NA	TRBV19	CASKQGSVTNEKLFF	TGTGCCAGTAAACAGGGAAGCGTCACTAATGAAAAACTGTTTTTT
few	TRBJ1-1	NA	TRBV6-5	CASSYRDTEAFF	TGTGCCAGCAGTTACCGGGACACCGAAGCTTTCTTT
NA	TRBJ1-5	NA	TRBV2	CASSDGRLYSNQPQHF	TGTGCCAGCAGTGACGGCAGGTTGTATAGCAATCAGCCCCAGCATTTT
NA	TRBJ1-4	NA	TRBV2	CASSEGPANEKLFF	TGTGCCAGCAGTGAAGGCCCGGCTAATGAAAAACTGTTTTTT